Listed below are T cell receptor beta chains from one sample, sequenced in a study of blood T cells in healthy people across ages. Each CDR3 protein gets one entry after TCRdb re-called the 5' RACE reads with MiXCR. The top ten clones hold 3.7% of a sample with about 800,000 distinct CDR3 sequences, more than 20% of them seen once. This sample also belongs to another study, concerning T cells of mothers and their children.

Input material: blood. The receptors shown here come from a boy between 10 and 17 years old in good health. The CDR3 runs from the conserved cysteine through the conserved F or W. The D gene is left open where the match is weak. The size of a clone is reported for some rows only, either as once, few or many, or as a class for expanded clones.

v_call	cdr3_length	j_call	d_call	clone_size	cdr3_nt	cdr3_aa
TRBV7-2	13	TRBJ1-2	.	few	TGTGCCAGCAGCTCAGACGGAGGGAGAGGCTACACCTTC	CASSSDGGRGYTF
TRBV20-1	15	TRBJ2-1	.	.	TGCAGTGCTAGGATCGATAGGGGGTTTGGCAATGAGCAGTTCTTC	CSARIDRGFGNEQFF
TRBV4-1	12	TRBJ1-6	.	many	TGCGCCAGCAGCCAAAGTCCATCACCCCTCCACTTT	CASSQSPSPLHF
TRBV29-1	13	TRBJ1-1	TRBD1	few	TGCAGCGTGGATCAGGGGGAAGGCACTGAAGCTTTCTTT	CSVDQGEGTEAFF
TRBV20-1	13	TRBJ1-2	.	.	TGCAGTGCTAGAGTAACAGAGATCTATGGCTACACCTTC	CSARVTEIYGYTF
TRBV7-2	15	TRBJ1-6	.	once	TGTGCCAGCAACCTCGGGACAATTTATAATTCACCCCTCCACTTT	CASNLGTIYNSPLHF
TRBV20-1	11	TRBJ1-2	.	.	TGCAGTCCTCTGGGACCGGGTGGCTACACCTTC	CSPLGPGGYTF
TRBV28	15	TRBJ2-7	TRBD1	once	TGTGCCAGCAGTTCCCGGGACAGAGTGACCTACGAGCAGTACTTC	CASSSRDRVTYEQYF
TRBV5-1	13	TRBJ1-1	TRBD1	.	TGCGCCAGCAGCTCCCGACAGGGTATAGGAGCTTTCTTT	CASSSRQGIGAFF
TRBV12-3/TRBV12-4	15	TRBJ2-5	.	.	TGTGCCAGCAGTTTATCGGGACAAAACCAGGAGACCCAGTACTTC	CASSLSGQNQETQYF
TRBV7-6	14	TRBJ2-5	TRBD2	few	TGTGCCAGCAGCTTGAGGACTAGAGTAGAGACCCAGTACTTC	CASSLRTRVETQYF
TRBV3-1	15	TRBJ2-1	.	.	TGTGCCAGCAGCCATGACGGCCTGGACTACAATGAGCAGTTCTTC	CASSHDGLDYNEQFF
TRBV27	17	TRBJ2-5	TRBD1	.	TGTGCCAGCAGTCTTATCCCGGACAGGCTATACCAAGAGACCCAGTACTTC	CASSLIPDRLYQETQYF
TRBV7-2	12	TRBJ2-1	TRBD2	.	TGTGCCAGCAGCTTTCAAGCGGGAGGGAGGCTCTTC	CASSFQAGGRLF
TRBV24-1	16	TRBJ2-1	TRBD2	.	TGTGCCACCAGTTTTAGCGGGGCAAGCTCCTACAATGAGCAGTTCTTC	CATSFSGASSYNEQFF
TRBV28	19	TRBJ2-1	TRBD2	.	TGTGCCAGCAGTTTAGAAAGGGCTCTTAGCGGGAGCTCCTACAATGAGCAGTTCTTC	CASSLERALSGSSYNEQFF
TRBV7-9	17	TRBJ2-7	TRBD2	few	TGTGCCAGCAGCCTGAACGCTGTAGCGGGAGGTTCCTACGAGCAGTACTTC	CASSLNAVAGGSYEQYF
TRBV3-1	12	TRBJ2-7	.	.	TGTGCCAGCAGTCGCGGGACCTACGAGCAGTACTTC	CASSRGTYEQYF
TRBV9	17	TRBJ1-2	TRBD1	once	TGTGCCAGCAGCGTATCACCGGGACAGGGCTCCTCGTATGGCTACACCTTC	CASSVSPGQGSSYGYTF
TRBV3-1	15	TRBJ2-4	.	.	TGTGCCAGCAGCCAAGAGGTCGACGGGAAAAACATTCAGTACTTC	CASSQEVDGKNIQYF